Described below is a single T cell receptor beta chain sequence and its context. Only in-frame clones appear in the TCRdb table, and some are missing; sequencing was by immunoSEQ multiplex PCR. Of 14,000 to 15,000 clones in the sample, about three quarters were seen once. These data originate in a study of neoadjuvant anti-PD-1 for oral cavity cancer. About the research overall: Patients mostly received three to four biweekly nivolumab doses at 3 mg/kg before surgery. Non-progressing patients received a fourth nivolumab dose near day 43, then surgery on days 50-56.

PBMCs were not maintained or expanded in culture before analysis. This TCR derives from a person aged 40 to 85 with oral cavity squamous cell carcinoma. The specimen comprised PBMCs, sampled before nivolumab (anti-PD-1) treatment.

In DNA, the CDR3 is TGTGCCTGGAGATCGTTCAGGGAATTGACAGATACGCAGTATTTT. Translating it yields CAWRSFRELTDTQYF. The chain uses TRBV30 and TRBJ2-3; a possible D gene is TRBD1 (5 bases). This CDR3 has 15 amino acids. Trimming took off 3 bases at V and 3 bases at J, with 16 bases between the two ends. Germline CDR1 and CDR2: GTSNPN and SVGIG (reference sequence).